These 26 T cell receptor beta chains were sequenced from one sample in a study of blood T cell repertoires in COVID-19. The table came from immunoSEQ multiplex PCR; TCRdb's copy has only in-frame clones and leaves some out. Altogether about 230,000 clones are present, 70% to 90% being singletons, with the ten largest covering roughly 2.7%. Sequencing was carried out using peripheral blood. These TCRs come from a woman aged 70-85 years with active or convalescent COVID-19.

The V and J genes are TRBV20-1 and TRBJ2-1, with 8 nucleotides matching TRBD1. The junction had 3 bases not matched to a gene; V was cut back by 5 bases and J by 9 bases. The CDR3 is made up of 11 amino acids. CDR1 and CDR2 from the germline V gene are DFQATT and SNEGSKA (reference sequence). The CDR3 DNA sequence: TGCAGTGCTGACAGGGGCGGTGAGCAGTTCTTC. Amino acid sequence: CSADRGGEQFF.

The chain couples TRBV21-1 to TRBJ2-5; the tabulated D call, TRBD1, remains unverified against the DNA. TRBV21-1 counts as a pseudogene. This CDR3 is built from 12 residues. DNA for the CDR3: TGTGCCAGCAGCAAAAACGCCGGGACAGGCAACTTC. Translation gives CASSKNAGTGNF.

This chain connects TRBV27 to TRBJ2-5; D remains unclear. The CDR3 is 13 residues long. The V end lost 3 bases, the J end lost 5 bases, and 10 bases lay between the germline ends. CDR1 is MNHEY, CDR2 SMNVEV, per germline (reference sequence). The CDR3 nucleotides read TGTGCCAGCAGTTTGGCGAGGCGGGAGACCCAGTACTTC. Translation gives CASSLARRETQYF.

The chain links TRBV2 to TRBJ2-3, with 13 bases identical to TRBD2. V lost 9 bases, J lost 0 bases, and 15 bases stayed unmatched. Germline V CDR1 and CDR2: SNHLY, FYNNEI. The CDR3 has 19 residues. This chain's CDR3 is CASSKVGLAGFTSTDTQYF. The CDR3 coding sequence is TGTGCCAGTTCAAAGGTGGGACTAGCGGGGTTCACTAGCACAGATACGCAGTATTTT.

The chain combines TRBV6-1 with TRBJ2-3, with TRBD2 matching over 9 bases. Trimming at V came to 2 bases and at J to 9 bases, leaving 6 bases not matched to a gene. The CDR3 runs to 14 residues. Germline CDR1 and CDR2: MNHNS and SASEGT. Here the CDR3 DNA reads TGTGCCAGCAGTGAAACGCGGGGGGGCCTAACGCAGTATTTT. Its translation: CASSETRGGLTQYF.

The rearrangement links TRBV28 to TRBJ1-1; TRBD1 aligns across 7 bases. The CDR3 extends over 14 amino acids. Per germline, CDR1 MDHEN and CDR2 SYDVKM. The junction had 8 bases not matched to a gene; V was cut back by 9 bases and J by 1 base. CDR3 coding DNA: TGTGCCAGTACAGGGGCCGCGGGGAACACTGAAGCTTTCTTT. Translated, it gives CASTGAAGNTEAFF.

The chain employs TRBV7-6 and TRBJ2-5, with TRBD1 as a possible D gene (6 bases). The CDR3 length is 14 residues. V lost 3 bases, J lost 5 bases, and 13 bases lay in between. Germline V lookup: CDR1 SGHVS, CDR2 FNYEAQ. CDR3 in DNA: TGTGCCAGCAGCTTTACAGGGTTAGGTGAGACCCAGTACTTC. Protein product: CASSFTGLGETQYF.

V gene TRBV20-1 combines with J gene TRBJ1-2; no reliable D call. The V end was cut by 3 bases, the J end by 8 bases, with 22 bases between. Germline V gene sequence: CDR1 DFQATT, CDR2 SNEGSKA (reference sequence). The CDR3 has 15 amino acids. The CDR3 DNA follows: TGCAGTGCTAGTCCCTGGGGAGGGAATGTGAGGGGCTACACCTTC. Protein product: CSASPWGGNVRGYTF.

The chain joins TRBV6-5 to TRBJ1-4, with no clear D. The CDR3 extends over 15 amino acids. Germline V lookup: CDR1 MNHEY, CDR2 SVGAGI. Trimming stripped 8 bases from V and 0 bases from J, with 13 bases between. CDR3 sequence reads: CASARSPATNEKLFF. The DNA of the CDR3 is TGTGCCAGCGCTAGATCCCCTGCAACTAATGAAAAACTGTTTTTT.

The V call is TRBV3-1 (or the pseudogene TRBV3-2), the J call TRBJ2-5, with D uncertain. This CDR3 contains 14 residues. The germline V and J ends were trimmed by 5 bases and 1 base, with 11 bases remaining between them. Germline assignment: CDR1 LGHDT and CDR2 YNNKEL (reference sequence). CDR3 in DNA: TGTGCCAGCAGCTTCGACACCGCCCAAGAGACCCAGTACTTC. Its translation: CASSFDTAQETQYF.

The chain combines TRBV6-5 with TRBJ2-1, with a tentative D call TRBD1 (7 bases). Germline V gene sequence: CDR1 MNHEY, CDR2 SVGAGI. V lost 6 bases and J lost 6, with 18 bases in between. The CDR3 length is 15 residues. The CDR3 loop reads CASSTGVAGPNEQFF. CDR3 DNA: TGTGCCAGCAGCACAGGGGTGGCGGGGCCCAATGAGCAGTTCTTC.

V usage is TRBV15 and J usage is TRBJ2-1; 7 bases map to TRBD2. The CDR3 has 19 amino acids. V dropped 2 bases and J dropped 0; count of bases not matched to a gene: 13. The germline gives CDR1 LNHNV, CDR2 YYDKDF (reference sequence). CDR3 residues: CATSRKLGGGVGSYNEQFF. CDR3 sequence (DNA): TGTGCCACCAGCAGAAAGCTAGGCGGGGGTGTGGGCTCCTACAATGAGCAGTTCTTC. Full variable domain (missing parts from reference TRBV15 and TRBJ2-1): DAMVIQNPRYQVTQFGKPVTLSCSQTLNHNVMYWYQQKSSQAPKLLFHYYDKDFNNEADTPDNFQSRRPNTSFCFLDIRSPGLGDTAMYLCATSRKLGGGVGSYNEQFFGPGTRLTVL.

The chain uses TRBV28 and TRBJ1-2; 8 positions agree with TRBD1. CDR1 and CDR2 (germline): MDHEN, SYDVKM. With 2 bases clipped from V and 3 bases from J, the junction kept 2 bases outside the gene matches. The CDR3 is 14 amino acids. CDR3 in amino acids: CASSLDRGDYGYTF. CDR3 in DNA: TGTGCCAGCAGTTTAGACAGGGGTGACTATGGCTACACCTTC.

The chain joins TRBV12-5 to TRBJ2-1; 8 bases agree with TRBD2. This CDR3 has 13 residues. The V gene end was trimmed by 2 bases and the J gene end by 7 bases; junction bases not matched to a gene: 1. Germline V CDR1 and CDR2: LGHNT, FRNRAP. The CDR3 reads CASGLSSGNEQFF. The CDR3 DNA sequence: TGTGCTAGTGGTTTGTCTAGCGGGAATGAGCAGTTCTTC.

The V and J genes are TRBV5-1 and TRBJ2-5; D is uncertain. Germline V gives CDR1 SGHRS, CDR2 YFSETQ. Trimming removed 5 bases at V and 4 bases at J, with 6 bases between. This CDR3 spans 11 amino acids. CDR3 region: CASSSGETQYF. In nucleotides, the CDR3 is TGCGCCAGCAGTAGTGGAGAGACCCAGTACTTC.

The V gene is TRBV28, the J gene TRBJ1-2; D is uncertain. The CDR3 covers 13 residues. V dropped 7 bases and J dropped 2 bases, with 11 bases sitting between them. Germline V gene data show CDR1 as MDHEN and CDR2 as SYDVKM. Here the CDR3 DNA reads TGTGCCAGCACCTCGGCAGGAAACTATGGCTACACCTTC. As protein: CASTSAGNYGYTF.

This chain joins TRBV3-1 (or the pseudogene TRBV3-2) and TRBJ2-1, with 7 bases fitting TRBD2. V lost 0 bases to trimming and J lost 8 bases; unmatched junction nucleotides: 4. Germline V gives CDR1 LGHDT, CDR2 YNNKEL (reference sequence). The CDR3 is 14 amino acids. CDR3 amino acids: CASSQDLTSDEQFF. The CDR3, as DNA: TGTGCCAGCAGCCAAGATCTCACTAGCGATGAGCAGTTCTTC.

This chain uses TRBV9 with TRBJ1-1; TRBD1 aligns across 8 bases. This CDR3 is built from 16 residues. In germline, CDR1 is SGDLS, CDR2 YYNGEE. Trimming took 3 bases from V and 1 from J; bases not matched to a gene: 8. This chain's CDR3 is CASSGTGGPENTEAFF. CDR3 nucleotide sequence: TGTGCCAGCAGCGGAACAGGGGGACCCGAGAACACTGAAGCTTTCTTT. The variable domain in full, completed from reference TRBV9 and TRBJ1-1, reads DSGVTQTPKHLITATGQRVTLRCSPRSGDLSVYWYQQSLDQGLQFLIQYYNGEERAKGNILERFSAQQFPDLHSELNLSSLELGDSALYFCASSGTGGPENTEAFFGQGTRLTVV.

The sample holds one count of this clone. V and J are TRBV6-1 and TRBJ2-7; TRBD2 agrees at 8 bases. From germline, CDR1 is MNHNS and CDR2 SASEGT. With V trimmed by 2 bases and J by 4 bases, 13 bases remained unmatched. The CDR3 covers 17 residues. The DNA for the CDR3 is TGTGCCAGCAGTGAACATATGGGGGAGGTAGCGGGGTACGAGCAGTACTTC. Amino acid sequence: CASSEHMGEVAGYEQYF.

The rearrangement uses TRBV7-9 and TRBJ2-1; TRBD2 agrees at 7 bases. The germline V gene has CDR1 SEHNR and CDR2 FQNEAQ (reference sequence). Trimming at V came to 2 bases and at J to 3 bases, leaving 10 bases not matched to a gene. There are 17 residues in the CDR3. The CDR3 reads CASSLYGSGGVYNEQFF. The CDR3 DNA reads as TGTGCCAGCAGCTTATACGGTTCGGGAGGAGTCTACAATGAGCAGTTCTTC.

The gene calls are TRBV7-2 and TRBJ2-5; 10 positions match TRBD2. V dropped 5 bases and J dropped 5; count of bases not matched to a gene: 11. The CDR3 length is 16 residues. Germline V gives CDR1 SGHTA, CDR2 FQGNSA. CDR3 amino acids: CASSRSGGATEETQYF. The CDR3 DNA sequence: TGTGCCAGCAGCCGCAGCGGGGGGGCGACTGAGGAGACCCAGTACTTC.

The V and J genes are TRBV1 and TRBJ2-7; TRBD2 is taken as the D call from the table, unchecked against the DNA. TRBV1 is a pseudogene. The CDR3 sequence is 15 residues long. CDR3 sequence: CTSSPETQGGYEQYF. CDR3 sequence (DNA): TGCACCAGCAGCCCAGAGACACAAGGAGGCTACGAGCAGTACTTC.

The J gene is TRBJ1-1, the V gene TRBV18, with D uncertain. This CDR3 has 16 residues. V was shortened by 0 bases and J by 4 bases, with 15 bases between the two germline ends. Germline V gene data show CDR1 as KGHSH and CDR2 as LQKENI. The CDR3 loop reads CASSPPARSVGTEAFF. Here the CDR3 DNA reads TGTGCCAGCTCACCACCGGCTCGAAGCGTTGGCACTGAAGCTTTCTTT.

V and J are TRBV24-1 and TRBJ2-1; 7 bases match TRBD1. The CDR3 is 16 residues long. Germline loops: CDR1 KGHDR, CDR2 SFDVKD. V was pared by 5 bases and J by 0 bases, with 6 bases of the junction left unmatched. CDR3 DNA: TGTGCCACCAGTGCCCCGACAGGGAGCTCCTACAATGAGCAGTTCTTC. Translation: CATSAPTGSSYNEQFF.

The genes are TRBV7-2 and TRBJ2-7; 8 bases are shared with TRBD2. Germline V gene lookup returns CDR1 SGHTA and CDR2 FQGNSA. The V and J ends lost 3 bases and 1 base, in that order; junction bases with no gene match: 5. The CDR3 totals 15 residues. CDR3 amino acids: CASSLDGGGSYEQYF. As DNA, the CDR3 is TGTGCCAGCAGCTTGGACGGGGGGGGATCCTACGAGCAGTACTTC. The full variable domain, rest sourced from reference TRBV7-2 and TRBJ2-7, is GAGVSQSPSNKVTEKGKDVELRCDPISGHTALYWYRQSLGQGLEFLIYFQGNSAPDKSGLPSDRFSAERTGGSVSTLTIQRTQQEDSAVYLCASSLDGGGSYEQYFGPGTRLTVT.

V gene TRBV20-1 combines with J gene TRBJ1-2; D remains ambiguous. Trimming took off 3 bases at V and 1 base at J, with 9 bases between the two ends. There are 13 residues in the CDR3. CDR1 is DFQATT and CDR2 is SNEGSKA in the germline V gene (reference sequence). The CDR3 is CSASSGDNYGYTF. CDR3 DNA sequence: TGCAGTGCTAGTTCCGGGGATAACTATGGCTACACCTTC.